The sequence of this T cell receptor (beta chain) was determined in a study of radiotherapy plus CTLA-4 blockade in lung cancer. Study details: Among patients, about 20% showed objective responses, and 30% to 35% had disease control. Study-level findings and limits: Among reported predictors of response, early blood T cell clone dynamics with interferon-beta performed best. In blood, tumor-derived TCR clones expanded after radiotherapy plus ipilimumab.

Germline CDR1 ENHRY, CDR2 SYGVKD. V lost 10 bases to trimming and J lost 1 base, with 13 bases between them. CDR3 length: 14 residues. Remarks on this clone: Its antigen remains unknown.

This table comes from immunoSEQ multiplex PCR, and its TCRdb copy is limited to in-frame clones, with some not included. The table has 25,000 to 35,000 clones, approximately 75% seen once; the top ten hold about 26%. The TCR comes from a human donor with non-small cell lung cancer that progressed on radiotherapy plus ipilimumab. J is TRBJ2-2 and V is TRBV10-3; maybe TRBD2 (5 bases). Sequenced here: peripheral blood, sampled from a patient treated with radiotherapy plus ipilimumab. CDR3 amino acids: CATDPRGNTGELFF. As DNA, the CDR3 is TGTGCCACCGACCCTCGGGGGAACACCGGGGAGCTGTTTTTT.